This paragraph covers one T cell receptor beta chain sequence. The data originate from a study of T-cell memory formation after mild COVID-19. The V segment lost 4 bases and the J segment 3 bases; nucleotides outside the gene matches: 4. CDR1 MNHEY and CDR2 SMNVEV come from the germline V gene (reference sequence). This CDR3 has 14 residues. A single record per CDR3 protein comes from TCRdb applying MiXCR to the 5' RACE reads. The repertoire holds a few hundred thousand distinct CDR3 sequences, with less than 25% as singletons. The clonotype comes from an adult woman who had mild COVID-19 (a few samples of this study predate the infection). Cell type and time point are not known. The gene calls are TRBV27 and TRBJ2-7; TRBD2 agrees at 9 bases. Sequenced material: PBMCs or a T cell subset sorted from them (not recorded which). CDR3 region: CASSSASGVYEQYF. The CDR3 nucleotides read TGTGCCAGCAGTTCGGCTAGCGGGGTCTACGAGCAGTACTTC.